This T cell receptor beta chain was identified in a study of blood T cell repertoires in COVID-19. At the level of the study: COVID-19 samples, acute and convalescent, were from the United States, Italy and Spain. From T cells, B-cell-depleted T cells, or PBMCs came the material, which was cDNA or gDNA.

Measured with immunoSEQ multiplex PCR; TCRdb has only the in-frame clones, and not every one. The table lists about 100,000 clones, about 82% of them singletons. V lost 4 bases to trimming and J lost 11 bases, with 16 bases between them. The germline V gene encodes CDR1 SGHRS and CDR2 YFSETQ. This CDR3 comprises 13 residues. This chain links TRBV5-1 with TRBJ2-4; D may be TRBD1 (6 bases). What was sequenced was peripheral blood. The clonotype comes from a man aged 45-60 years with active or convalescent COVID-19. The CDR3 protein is CASSHPGQDVQYF. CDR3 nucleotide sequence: TGCGCCAGCAGCCATCCGGGACAAGATGTTCAGTACTTC.